This T cell receptor (beta chain) was observed in a study of Tregs in tolerant kidney transplant recipients. Study outcomes and limitations: Findings come from small patient numbers and require larger validation. Activated donor B cell expansion appeared to reveal the most relevant donor-specific TCRbeta repertoire. Biological reproducibility was not directly addressed in this study.

Thawed PBMCs were FACS-sorted into unstimulated CD4+CD25+CD127- regulatory T cells, CD4+CD25- non-regulatory cells, CD4 and CD8 cells. Of note for this clone: Its matching antigen is unknown.

CDR1 and CDR2 (germline): LNHNV, YYDKDF (reference sequence). Between the trimmed V and J ends, which lost 0 bases and 2 bases, there was a span of 17 bases. The CDR3 is made up of 17 amino acids. Data came from immunoSEQ multiplex PCR; TCRdb stores just in-frame clones and leaves some out. The sample records roughly 250,000 clones, about 86% being singletons. The rearrangement joins TRBV15 to TRBJ2-7; the D is unclear. The sequenced sample consisted of CD4+ T cells from blood. This receptor was identified in a human donor in good health. CDR3 protein: CATSRDVGQLSPYEQYF. DNA of the CDR3: TGTGCCACCAGCAGAGATGTTGGGCAGTTAAGCCCCTACGAGCAGTACTTC.